This entry features one TCR beta chain sequence. Its antigen specificity is not known. Per-nucleotide qualities are absent, and no much larger clonotype sits a single base away. This sample was taken from a study of shared clonotypes between healthy human individuals (dated by TCRdb to the early 2020s). Context from the whole study: A couple of women and a few men aged 18 to 49 years were included in the cohort. Libraries were prepared and TCR repertoires were sequenced by different laboratories using diverse techniques, in order to increase sequencing depth and limit assay-specific biases. Leukapheresis yielded between about 0.85 and 9.5 billion PBMCs per donor. To estimate repertoire size and how much clonotypes are shared between individuals, the study performed deep sequencing of blood TCR repertoires from a few healthy adults. Overall results and qualifications from the work: Sampling was restricted to blood, and TCR repertoires in tissues likely differ from the TCR repertoires found in blood. Based on pairwise subsampling, the degree of clonotype sharing among donors was expected to be affected by sequencing depth. Because the study included a small number of donors, the genetic and exposure-history diversity represented was limited.

The junction shows trimming of 0 bases on V and 7 bases on J, and the gene matches do not reach 3 bases of it. CDR1 and CDR2 are drawn from the germline V gene: SGHRS, YFSETQ. The CDR3 spans 14 residues, from the cysteine through the phenylalanine. The retained sequence is limited to the CDR3, 42 bases, with the frame set at the first base. Donors were healthy HIV-negative adults with no recently reported acute infections or vaccinations. Only Caucasian adults living in Nashville, Tennessee, USA were represented among the donors. For unsorted samples, some 90 million PBMCs were counted and genomic DNA was extracted with the QIAamp DNA Blood Mini kit. Blood was collected by leukapheresis, and PBMCs were isolated by Ficoll-Histopaque density gradient centrifugation and then cryopreserved in liquid nitrogen vapor phase. Using the deep immunoSEQ assay, multiplex PCR amplified TCR CDR3 regions from genomic DNA. For each cell subset, the extracted genomic DNA was distributed evenly across all wells of several immunoSEQ 96-well plates, and each plate served as one replicate. Each replicate PCR for unsorted PBMC received roughly 0.3 ug genomic DNA, equal to tens of thousands of T cell genomes. Ten immunoSEQ deep assay plates were used to sequence unsorted PBMC genomic DNA. Purified libraries were measured with a Qubit 3.0 fluorometer, size-checked on a Bioanalyzer 2100, and measured again with the KAPA Library Quantification kit. A separate single-read 150-cycle Illumina NextSeq 550 flow cell was used to sequence each immunoSEQ 96-well plate. Processing in the source paper ran as follows. Because the immunoSEQ output included only junctional sequences and no quality scores, the filtering could not be the same as the filtering used for full-length reads. Sequences were annotated with PyIR, a Python wrapper for IgBLAST v1.9, using IMGT germline references to assign V/J genes and CDR3. Reads with weak V/J assignments (E-value above 1e-6), missing CDR3, stop codons, out-of-frame junctions, or ambiguous translated residues were removed. V3J clonotypes were defined as sequences sharing the same inferred V gene, J gene, and CDR3 amino acid sequence. The percentage overlap between two repertoires was calculated by dividing the number of shared unique clonotypes by the size of the smaller repertoire. Repertoire richness was assessed with RTK rarefaction, the Chao1 estimator, and Recon v2.1 estimates of unobserved clonotypes. The source is immuneACCESS, and TCRdb retained only in-frame sequences with V and J called. Part of the clones is not carried over; for the studies checked, unresolved V genes explain less than half of this, and the remainder is unexplained. That table supplies the V and J calls and clone size; D and trimming were determined from the DNA. The sample profile shows some 480,000 clones; less than 80% of them were found once. Approximately 12% of the sample comes from the top ten.

Sample: PBMCs. The sequence links TRBV5-1 to TRBJ1-4; TRBD1 fits 7 bases in the junction. The source is a woman between 35 and 50 years old in good health. Some clones in this sample may be carry-over from other donors' samples. The CDR3 loop reads CASSLAGGSEKLFF. In nucleotides, the sequence is TGCGCCAGCAGCTTGGCAGGGGGTAGTGAAAAACTGTTTTTT. With the rest looked up from the reference TRBV5-1 and TRBJ1-4 genes rather than sequenced, the full variable domain is KAGVTQTPRYLIKTRGQQVTLSCSPISGHRSVSWYQQTPGQGLQFLFEYFSETQRNKGNFPGRFSGRQFSNSRSEMNVSTLELGDSALYLCASSLAGGSEKLFFGSGTQLSVL.